This section outlines one TCR beta chain sequence together with its context. The antigen is unknown. Assay used: immunoSEQ multiplex PCR; TCRdb lists only in-frame clones, some missing. The table records about 97,000 clones, 80% to 85% of them present only once. The CDR3 is made up of 17 amino acids. The V and J ends lost 0 bases and 6 bases respectively, with 20 bases between them. Germline V gene sequence: CDR1 SGDLS, CDR2 YYNGEE. These data belong to a study of PD-1 blockade in classical Hodgkin lymphoma. Study-wide results and caveats: CD4+ TCR diversity rose significantly by C4D1, and CD8+ TCR diversity did not. Complete responders had baseline diversity similar to newly diagnosed patients. Reported baseline diversity: healthy donors highest, relapsed/refractory patients lowest. What caused the repertoire differences, perhaps disease activity or prior therapy, remains undefined.

All the patients suffered relapse after autologous stem cell transplantation, and brentuximab vedotin exposure differed. The specimen comprised peripheral blood mononuclear cells (PBMCs), sampled at baseline. The chain couples TRBV9 to TRBJ2-3; the D gene is possibly TRBD1 (7 bases). The receptor was derived from a human donor with classical Hodgkin lymphoma. CDR3 DNA: TGTGCCAGCAGCGTAGGTTGGGCGACAGGGAGGTCGGATACGCAGTATTTT. Protein sequence: CASSVGWATGRSDTQYF.